This T cell receptor beta chain was identified during a study of Graves' ophthalmopathy and Graves' hyperthyroidism. From RNA, the CDR3 regions of TCR beta chains were amplified and sequenced. Investigators did first-round RT-PCR with HTBI primers, then second-round multiplex PCR. One entry per CDR3 protein, called by TCRdb with MiXCR from the multiplex PCR reads. The table lists 200,000 to 250,000 distinct CDR3 sequences, about 47% of them singletons. Germline V gene lookup returns CDR1 MGHRA and CDR2 YSYEKL. V was cut by 1 base and J by 4 bases, with 7 bases left in between. There are 13 residues in the CDR3.

The sample consisted of peripheral blood. The rearrangement links TRBV4-1 to TRBJ1-2; tentative D call: TRBD1 (5 bases). This receptor was taken from an adult man with Graves' ophthalmopathy. The CDR3 DNA sequence: TGCGCCAGCAGCCAAGTGGGGGGCTATGGCTACACCTTC. It specifies CASSQVGGYGYTF.